The clone carrying this TCR beta chain was observed many times. V was cut by 2 bases and J by 5 bases, with 7 bases left in between. CDR3 length equals 13 residues. Germline V gene lookup returns CDR1 SEHNR and CDR2 FQNEAQ (reference sequence). Amplified TCR beta CDR3 regions derived from RNA transcripts. The HTBI primer set served for first-round RT-PCR of the TCR CDR3. TCRdb itself ran the multiplex PCR reads through MiXCR, one entry per CDR3 protein. Here the sample spans about 580,000 distinct CDR3 sequences, roughly 14% being singletons. Blood was obtained at the first hyperthyroidism diagnosis, which preceded any ophthalmopathy symptoms. These data come from a study of T cells in Graves' hyperthyroidism and ophthalmopathy. Whole-study context: Pretreatment peripheral blood was obtained at initial diagnosis.

V and J are TRBV7-9 and TRBJ1-5; D remains ambiguous. Sequencing was carried out using blood. The clonotype was recovered from a young woman with Graves' hyperthyroidism that later progressed to Graves' ophthalmopathy. This chain's CDR3 is CASSLPGDQPQHF. Here the CDR3 DNA reads TGTGCCAGCAGCTTACCGGGAGATCAGCCCCAGCATTTT.